A selection of T cell receptor beta chains follows, all from one sample in a study of low-dose radiotherapy and immunotherapy resistance in tumors. TCRdb reanalysed the reads using MiXCR and keeps one entry per CDR3 protein. In the table there are approximately 90,000 distinct CDR3 sequences, more than 7.5% of which are singletons. The sample consisted of PBMCs, taken before treatment. These receptors were collected from a male donor with prostate cancer. Each CDR3 is given without its conserved first and last residue.

>TRBJ2-1|TRBV12-3/TRBV12-4
ASSTGTSKF
>TRBJ2-6|TRBV19
ASRGGSGANVLT
>TRBJ2-7|TRBV5-4
ASSFQGDLGEQY
>TRBJ2-7|TRBV29-1
SVEGTGESSYEQY
>TRBJ2-6|TRBV6-6
ASSSGLAGGPSGANVLT
>TRBJ2-7|TRBV10-3
AISDIYEQY
>TRBJ2-3|TRBV11-2
ASSLYPYGASTDTQY
>TRBJ2-3|TRBV20-1
SAIGTSASTDTQY
>TRBJ2-3|TRBV7-2
ASSLGVQSRTDTQY
>TRBJ2-7|TRBV2
ASTDLGMVYEQY
>TRBJ2-6|TRBV7-2
ASSFGGSGANVLT
>TRBJ2-1|TRBV6-6
ASNGGGFYNEQF
>TRBJ1-5|TRBV28
ASSARAQPQH
>TRBJ1-1|TRBV4-1
ASSHGQALNTEAF
>TRBJ2-3|TRBV12-5
ASGLELTGTGTDTQY
>TRBJ2-7|TRBV3-1
ASSQRQGTYEQY
>TRBJ2-3|TRBV7-2
ASSLRVPYNEQY
>TRBJ1-1|TRBV7-2
ASSLGYTGFDEAF
>TRBJ2-7|TRBV6-2/TRBV6-3
ASSDQLTSGKTEQY
>TRBJ2-1|TRBV4-1
ASSPGGGGINEQF
>TRBJ2-2|TRBV19
ASSTGETNTGELF
>TRBJ2-7|TRBV7-2
ASSLAVGGKYEQY
>TRBJ2-5|TRBV28
ASLGLAETQY
>TRBJ2-2|TRBV2
ASSASRSAGELF
>TRBJ2-2|TRBV5-5
ASSIQGAGELF
>TRBJ2-7|TRBV7-9
ASDSGRSYEQY
>TRBJ1-5|TRBV19
ASNRGDRNQPQH
>TRBJ2-7|TRBV20-1
SARSLAGTYEQY
>TRBJ2-1|TRBV7-3
ASSTTSGFSYNEQF
>TRBJ2-1|TRBV7-2
ASGGWRTPNEQF
>TRBJ2-1|TRBV28
ASSSAGGYNEQF
>TRBJ2-2|TRBV11-3
ASSLGHSNTGELF
>TRBJ2-2|TRBV18
ASSPSGTSGSFGGELF
>TRBJ2-6|TRBV5-4
ASSLVLAGSSGANVLT
>TRBJ2-7|TRBV4-1
ASSAPRGGGVEQY
>TRBJ2-5|TRBV28
ASRETGLAQY
>TRBJ2-7|TRBV20-1
SAPGQASYEQY
>TRBJ2-1|TRBV11-2
ASSQFQLTSGRANEQF
>TRBJ2-1|TRBV10-3
AISDGLAGSRGNEQF
>TRBJ2-7|TRBV6-1
ASSEDWSGTYEQY
>TRBJ1-2|TRBV9
ASSVANYGYT
>TRBJ2-7|TRBV5-1
ASSFDRDSAYEQY
>TRBJ2-7|TRBV7-2
ASSLGTASSYEQY
>TRBJ2-3|TRBV7-9
ASSSTRRGVTDTQY
>TRBJ2-5|TRBV5-1
ASSWRQGPEETQY
>TRBJ2-5|TRBV7-8
ASSSGLVQETQY
>TRBJ2-7|TRBV5-1
ASSLMFTGTSYEQY